This TCR beta chain was obtained from a study of shared clonotypes between healthy human individuals. Broader study findings: Sampling covered blood only; tissue repertoires likely differ. Against clonotypes common to all four donors, non-shared ones had lower generation probabilities. Between several donors, naive CD4 clonotypes were shared at a level of about 5.3%.

As concerns this clone: Its specificity is not known. The same CDR3 is also encoded by other DNA sequences in this sample.

The V and J ends lost 2 bases and 0 bases respectively, with 5 bases between them. Per germline, CDR1 MDHEN and CDR2 SYDVKM. The CDR3 loop spans 14 amino acids. Sequencing used immunoSEQ multiplex PCR; TCRdb keeps in-frame clones, though not all of them. There are 2 million or so clones in the sample; roughly 96% occur only once, and 0.1% to 0.15% lies in the top ten. The V and J genes are TRBV28 and TRBJ1-3; no firm D call. The sequenced material came from naive CD4+ T cells sorted from blood. Subset described: CD45RA+ positively selected. The TCR originated in a man between 18 and 35 years old in good health. The CDR3, as DNA: TGTGCCAGCAGTTTACCAGGCTCTGGAAACACCATATATTTT. Its translation is CASSLPGSGNTIYF.